The 21 T cell receptor beta chains in this list originate from one sample, sequenced in a study of cytomegalovirus exposure and HLA in healthy donors. A multiplex PCR was run with 60 Vbeta primers and 13 Jbeta primers. Here immunoSEQ multiplex PCR was the method, and the copy in TCRdb shows in-frame clones only, minus some. This sample has 100,000 to 150,000 clones, with 74% found just once. The sequencing sample was made of PBMCs. Source of these receptors: a woman in her fifties or sixties in good health and CMV-seropositive.

The chain uses TRBV19 and TRBJ1-2; TRBD1 might be the D (5 bases). V lost 6 bases and J 2 bases, leaving 10 bases between the germline ends. The length of the CDR3 is 13 residues. CDR1 is LNHDA and CDR2 is SQIVND in the germline V gene (reference sequence). CDR3 sequence (DNA): TGTGCCAGTAGGGAAACAGGCAACTATGGCTACACCTTC. It codes for CASRETGNYGYTF.

The chain combines TRBV4-1 with TRBJ2-1; TRBD1 agrees at 7 bases. With 3 bases clipped from V and 7 bases from J, the junction kept 9 bases outside the gene matches. The V gene's germline CDR1 is MGHRA and CDR2 YSYEKL. The CDR3 has 15 amino acids. CDR3 in DNA: TGCGCCAGCAGCCAGATACAGGGGATGGGAAATGAGCAGTTCTTC. Translation gives CASSQIQGMGNEQFF.

This clone showed up just once. The chain uses TRBV12-5 and TRBJ2-5; 10 bases are a match to TRBD1. The CDR3 is made up of 15 amino acids. V was clipped by 6 bases and J by 0 bases; unmatched bases: 4. The V gene's germline CDR1 is LGHNT and CDR2 FRNRAP. This chain's CDR3 is CASGLGQGYQETQYF. Here the CDR3 DNA reads TGTGCTAGTGGCCTGGGACAGGGGTACCAAGAGACCCAGTACTTC.

This chain uses TRBV5-1 with TRBJ2-2, with no clear D. The CDR3 runs to 14 residues. Trimming left V 5 bases short and J 6 bases short, with 14 bases between. Per germline, CDR1 SGHRS and CDR2 YFSETQ. DNA for the CDR3: TGCGCCAGCAGTCCTGCCGTACTATCCGGGGAGCTGTTTTTT. Translating gives CASSPAVLSGELFF.

The V call is TRBV19, the J call TRBJ2-4; possibly TRBD2 for D (5 bases). The CDR3 extends over 15 amino acids. Germline CDR1 is LNHDA and CDR2 is SQIVND (reference sequence). Trimming stripped 9 bases from V and 0 bases from J, with 15 bases between. CDR3 region: CASWENILAKNIQYF. The CDR3 DNA sequence: TGTGCCAGCTGGGAGAACATACTAGCCAAAAACATTCAGTACTTC.

The chain links TRBV25-1 to TRBJ1-5, with D perhaps TRBD1 (5 bases). Between the trimmed V and J ends, which lost 8 bases and 0 bases, there was a span of 11 bases. Germline V gives CDR1 MGHDK, CDR2 SYGVNS. This CDR3 has 14 residues. The CDR3 spells CASQPGGSNQPQHF. CDR3 nucleotides: TGTGCCAGCCAACCCGGGGGTAGCAATCAGCCCCAGCATTTT. Supplemented by reference TRBV25-1 and TRBJ1-5, the full variable domain reads EADIYQTPRYLVIGTGKKITLECSQTMGHDKMYWYQQDPGMELHLIHYSYGVNSTEKGDLSSESTVSRIRTEHFPLTLESARPSHTSQYLCASQPGGSNQPQHFGDGTRLSIL.

This sequence joins TRBV5-1 and TRBJ2-7; D uncertain. The CDR3 has 13 residues. Germline-derived CDR1 and CDR2 are SGHRS and YFSETQ. The V end lost 0 bases, the J end lost 0 bases, and 4 bases lay between the germline ends. CDR3: CASSLVASYEQYF. CDR3 coding DNA: TGCGCCAGCAGCTTGGTGGCCTCCTACGAGCAGTACTTC.

This sequence joins TRBV4-1 and TRBJ2-7; the match to TRBD1 covers 9 bases. The junction had 3 bases not matched to a gene; V was cut back by 3 bases and J by 0 bases. From germline, CDR1 is MGHRA and CDR2 YSYEKL. This CDR3 is built from 15 residues. This CDR3 is CASSQMGQGSYEQYF. As DNA, the CDR3 is TGCGCCAGCAGCCAGATGGGACAGGGCTCCTACGAGCAGTACTTC.

The chain employs TRBV2 and TRBJ2-3; TRBD2 matches 8 bases. Germline V CDR1 and CDR2: SNHLY, FYNNEI. The CDR3 contains 15 residues. The trim removed 5 bases at V and 1 base at J, leaving 5 bases unmatched. Here the CDR3 reads CASSFYSGGTDTQYF. The CDR3 DNA sequence: TGTGCCAGCAGTTTTTATAGCGGGGGCACAGATACGCAGTATTTT.

V gene TRBV6-6 combines with J gene TRBJ2-3; tentative D call: TRBD2 (6 bases). This CDR3 region has 16 residues. Germline values: CDR1 MNHNY, CDR2 SVGAGI (reference sequence). V was pared by 7 bases and J by 0 bases, with 17 bases between. The CDR3 sequence is CASTLTAGLSTDTQYF. Written as DNA, the CDR3 is TGTGCCAGCACCTTAACAGCGGGCCTTAGCACAGATACGCAGTATTTT.

The rearrangement joins TRBV18 to TRBJ1-6, with unresolved D. Germline CDR1 is KGHSH and CDR2 is LQKENI. The V gene lost 3 bases and the J gene lost 5 bases, with 14 bases spanning the gap. The CDR3 length is 16 residues. The CDR3 reads CASSPPAGVNNSPLHF. The DNA of the CDR3 is TGTGCCAGCTCACCGCCGGCGGGTGTTAATAATTCACCCCTCCACTTT.

The V gene is TRBV10-1, the J gene TRBJ2-4; D is unclear. The CDR3 runs 12 residues. Germline V CDR1 and CDR2: WNHNN, SYGVQD (reference sequence). CDR3 amino acids: CAYSGAKNIQYF. For the CDR3, the DNA is TGCGCTTATTCCGGGGCCAAAAACATTCAGTACTTC.

The gene calls are TRBV5-6 and TRBJ1-2; 7 nucleotides line up with TRBD1. CDR1 and CDR2 from the germline V gene are SGHDT and YYEEEE. The CDR3 length is 13 residues. The V gene end was trimmed by 4 bases and the J gene end by 7 bases; junction bases not matched to a gene: 7. The CDR3 is CASSNTGVRGYTF. The CDR3 coding sequence is TGTGCCAGCAGCAATACAGGGGTTCGTGGCTACACCTTC.

The DNA for the CDR3 is TGCGCCAGCAGCCAAGAAACGAGCGGGGGGGCCACATACTTCGAGCAGTACTTC. As protein: CASSQETSGGATYFEQYF. This rearrangement joins TRBV4-3 to TRBJ2-7; 10 bases line up with TRBD2. CDR1 LGHNA and CDR2 YSLEER come from the germline V gene. V lost 0 bases to trimming and J lost 6 bases; unmatched junction nucleotides: 14. The CDR3 covers 18 residues.

V usage is TRBV7-8 and J usage is TRBJ2-2, with TRBD2 matching over 10 bases. The CDR3 length is 15 residues. Germline CDR1 SGHVS, CDR2 FQNEAQ. Trimming at V came to 3 bases and at J to 7 bases, leaving 5 bases not matched to a gene. The DNA of the CDR3 is TGTGCCAGCAGCTTGAGCGGGGGGGCTGGCGGGGAGCTGTTTTTT. Residues: CASSLSGGAGGELFF.

The chain couples TRBV30 to TRBJ1-4, with unresolved D. V was cut by 4 bases and J by 8 bases, with 14 bases left in between. CDR1 is GTSNPN and CDR2 is SVGIG in the germline V gene (reference sequence). The CDR3 extends over 13 amino acids. The CDR3 is CAWKIKGVEKLFF. The CDR3 nucleotides are TGTGCCTGGAAGATCAAGGGAGTGGAAAAACTGTTTTTT.

V usage is TRBV6-1 and J usage is TRBJ2-7; the match to TRBD1 covers 12 bases. The CDR3 sequence is 14 residues long. J gave up 5 bases and V 6 bases, and 5 bases lay outside the gene matches. Germline loops: CDR1 MNHNS, CDR2 SASEGT. CDR3 amino acids: CASRGTGGAHEQYF. In nucleotides, the CDR3 is TGTGCCAGCAGGGGGACAGGGGGCGCCCACGAGCAGTACTTC.

The gene calls are TRBV4-2 and TRBJ2-1, with 8 bases that match TRBD2. CDR1 is LGHNA and CDR2 is YNFKEQ in the germline V gene. V shed 1 base, J shed 7 bases, and the junction held 6 bases outside the gene matches. This CDR3 has 15 residues. The CDR3 coding sequence is TGTGCCAGCAGCCAAGGTACTAGCGGTGCAAATGAGCAGTTCTTC. The encoded protein is CASSQGTSGANEQFF.

The rearrangement joins TRBV5-6 to TRBJ2-7; D possibly corresponds to TRBD1 (6 bases). The V gene's germline CDR1 is SGHDT and CDR2 YYEEEE. The ends were cut back, 3 bases at V and 3 bases at J, with 13 bases in the middle. The CDR3 has 14 amino acids. The CDR3 region is CASSYPGTIYEQYF. Here the CDR3 DNA reads TGTGCCAGCAGCTATCCCGGGACAATCTACGAGCAGTACTTC.

The chain recombines TRBV6-6 with TRBJ2-7, with TRBD1 matching 9 bases. Per germline, CDR1 MNHNY and CDR2 SVGAGI (reference sequence). Trimming cost V 9 bases and J 5 bases; bases outside gene matches: 5. This CDR3 spans 12 amino acids. CDR3 sequence reads: CARTGQGDEQYF. The CDR3 bases are TGTGCCAGGACGGGACAGGGCGACGAGCAGTACTTC.

This clone was recorded a few times. V usage is TRBV7-9 and J usage is TRBJ2-1; D possibly corresponds to TRBD2 (5 bases). This CDR3 has 12 amino acids. V shed 4 bases and J shed 10 bases, with 11 bases lying between them. Germline CDR1 is SEHNR and CDR2 is FQNEAQ (reference sequence). CDR3 in DNA: TGTGCCAGCAGCTCGACGAGCGGCGAGCAGTTCTTC. Residues: CASSSTSGEQFF.